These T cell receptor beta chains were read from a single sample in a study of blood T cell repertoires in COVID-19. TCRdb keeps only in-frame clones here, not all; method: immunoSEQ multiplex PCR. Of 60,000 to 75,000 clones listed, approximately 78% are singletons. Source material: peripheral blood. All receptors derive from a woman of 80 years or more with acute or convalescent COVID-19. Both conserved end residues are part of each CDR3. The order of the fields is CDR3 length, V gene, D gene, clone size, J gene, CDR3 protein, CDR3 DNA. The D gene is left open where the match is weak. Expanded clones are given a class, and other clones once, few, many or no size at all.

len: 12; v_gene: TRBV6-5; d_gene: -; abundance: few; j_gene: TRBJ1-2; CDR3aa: CASRGGGSGYTF; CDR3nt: TGTGCCAGCCGAGGCGGGGGGTCCGGCTACACCTTC
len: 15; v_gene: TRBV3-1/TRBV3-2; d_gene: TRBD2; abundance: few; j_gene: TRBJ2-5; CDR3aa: CASSQVRASGETQYF; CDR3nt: TGTGCCAGCAGCCAAGTAAGGGCTAGCGGAGAGACCCAGTACTTC
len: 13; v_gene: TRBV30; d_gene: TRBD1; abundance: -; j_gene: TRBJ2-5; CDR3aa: CAWSGDSQETQYF; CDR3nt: TGTGCCTGGAGTGGGGACAGCCAAGAGACCCAGTACTTC
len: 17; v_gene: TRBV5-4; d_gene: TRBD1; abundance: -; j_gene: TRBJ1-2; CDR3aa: CASSLGGQWQGSYGYTF; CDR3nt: TGTGCCAGCAGCTTGGGGGGACAGTGGCAGGGTTCCTATGGCTACACCTTC
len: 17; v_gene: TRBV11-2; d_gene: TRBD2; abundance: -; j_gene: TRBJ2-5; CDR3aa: CASSLGLAGGPRETQYF; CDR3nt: TGTGCCAGCAGCTTAGGACTAGCGGGGGGGCCCCGTGAGACCCAGTACTTC
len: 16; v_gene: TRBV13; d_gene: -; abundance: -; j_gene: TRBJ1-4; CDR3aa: CASSSLNRGTNEKLFF; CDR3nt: TGTGCCAGCAGCTCCTTAAATAGGGGGACTAATGAAAAACTGTTTTTT
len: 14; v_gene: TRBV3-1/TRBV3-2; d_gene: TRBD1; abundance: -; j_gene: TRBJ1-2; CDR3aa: CASSNTGTDYGYTF; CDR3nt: TGTGCCAGCAGTAATACCGGGACAGACTATGGCTACACCTTC
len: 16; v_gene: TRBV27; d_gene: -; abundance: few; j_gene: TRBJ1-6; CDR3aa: CASRLEPGQYNSPLHF; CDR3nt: TGTGCCAGCAGATTAGAACCTGGACAGTATAATTCACCCCTCCACTTT
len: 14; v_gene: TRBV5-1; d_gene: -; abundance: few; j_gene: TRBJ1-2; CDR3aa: CASSLADSLYGYTF; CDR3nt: TGCGCCAGCAGCTTGGCGGACAGTCTCTATGGCTACACCTTC
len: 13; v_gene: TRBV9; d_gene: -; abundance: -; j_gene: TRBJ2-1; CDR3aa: CASSFDRHNEQFF; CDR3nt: TGTGCCAGCAGTTTTGACAGGCACAATGAGCAGTTCTTC
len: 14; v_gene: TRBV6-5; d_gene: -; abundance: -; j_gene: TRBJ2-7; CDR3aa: CASSYRRVQDEQYF; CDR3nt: TGTGCCAGCAGTTACAGGAGGGTTCAAGACGAGCAGTACTTC
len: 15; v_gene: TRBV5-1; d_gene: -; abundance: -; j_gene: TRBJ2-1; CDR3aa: CASSFPDRTVYEQFF; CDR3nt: TGCGCCAGCAGCTTTCCCGATCGGACAGTCTATGAGCAGTTCTTC
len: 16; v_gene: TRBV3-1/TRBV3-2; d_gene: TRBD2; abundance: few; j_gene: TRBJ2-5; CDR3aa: CASSQEDRGGQETQYF; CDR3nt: TGTGCCAGCAGCCAAGAAGACCGGGGGGGGCAAGAGACCCAGTACTTC
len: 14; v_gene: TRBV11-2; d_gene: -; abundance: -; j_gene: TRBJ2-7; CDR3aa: CASSLSTGSYEQYF; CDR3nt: TGTGCCAGCAGCTTATCGACGGGCTCCTACGAGCAGTACTTC
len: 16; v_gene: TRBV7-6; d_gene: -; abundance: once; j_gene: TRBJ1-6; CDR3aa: CASSLASQAYNSPLHF; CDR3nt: TGTGCCAGCAGCTTAGCGTCTCAGGCGTATAATTCACCCCTCCACTTT
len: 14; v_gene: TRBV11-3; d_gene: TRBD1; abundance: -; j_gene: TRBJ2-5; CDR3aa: CASSLRTGEETQYF; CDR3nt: TGTGCCAGCAGCTTAAGAACAGGGGAAGAGACCCAGTACTTC
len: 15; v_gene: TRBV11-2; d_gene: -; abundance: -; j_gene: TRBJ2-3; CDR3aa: CASSLEWGGLDTQYF; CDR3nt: TGTGCCAGCAGCTTAGAGTGGGGGGGGCTAGATACGCAGTATTTT
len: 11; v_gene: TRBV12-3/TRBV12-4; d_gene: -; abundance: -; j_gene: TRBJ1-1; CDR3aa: CASSLRTEAFF; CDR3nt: TGTGCCAGCAGTTTACGCACTGAAGCTTTCTTT
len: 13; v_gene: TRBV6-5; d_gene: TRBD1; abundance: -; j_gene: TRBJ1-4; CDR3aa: CASHRQGHEKLFF; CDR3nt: TGTGCCAGCCATAGACAGGGGCATGAAAAACTGTTTTTT
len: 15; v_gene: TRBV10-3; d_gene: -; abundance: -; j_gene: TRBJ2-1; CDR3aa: CAISESVDGLDQQFF; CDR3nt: TGTGCCATCAGTGAGTCGGTGGACGGACTTGATCAGCAGTTCTTC
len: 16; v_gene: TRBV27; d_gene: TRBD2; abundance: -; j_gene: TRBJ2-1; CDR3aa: CASSLPTSGGGGEQFF; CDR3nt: TGTGCCAGCAGTTTACCAACTAGCGGGGGGGGTGGTGAGCAGTTCTTC
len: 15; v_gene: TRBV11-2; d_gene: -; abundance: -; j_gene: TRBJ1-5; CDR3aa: CASSLGTVSNQPQHF; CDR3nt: TGTGCCAGCAGCTTAGGGACAGTTAGCAATCAGCCCCAGCATTTT
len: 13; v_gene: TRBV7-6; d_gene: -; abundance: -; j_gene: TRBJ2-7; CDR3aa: CASSLAQTYEQYF; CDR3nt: TGTGCCAGCAGCTTAGCCCAGACCTACGAGCAGTACTTC
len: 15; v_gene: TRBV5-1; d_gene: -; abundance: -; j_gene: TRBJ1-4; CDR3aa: CASSVNGGQNEKLFF; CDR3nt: TGCGCCAGCAGCGTTAATGGGGGACAAAATGAAAAACTGTTTTTT
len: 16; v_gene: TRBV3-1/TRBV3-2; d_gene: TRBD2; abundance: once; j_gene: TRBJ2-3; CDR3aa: CASSPRTSGVADTQYF; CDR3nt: TGTGCCAGCAGCCCGAGGACTAGCGGGGTGGCAGATACGCAGTATTTT
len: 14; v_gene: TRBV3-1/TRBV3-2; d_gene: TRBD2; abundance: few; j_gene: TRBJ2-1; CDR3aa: CASSYRTGGNEQFF; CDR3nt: TGTGCCAGCAGCTATCGAACGGGGGGGAATGAGCAGTTCTTC
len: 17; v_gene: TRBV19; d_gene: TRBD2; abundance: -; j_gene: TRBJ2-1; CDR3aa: CASSMGTSGASYNEQFF; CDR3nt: TGTGCCAGTAGTATGGGGACTAGCGGGGCCTCCTACAATGAGCAGTTCTTC
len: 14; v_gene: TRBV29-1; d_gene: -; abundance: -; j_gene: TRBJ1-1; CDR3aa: CSVEGQLGATEAFF; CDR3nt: TGCAGCGTTGAGGGACAACTGGGGGCCACTGAAGCTTTCTTT
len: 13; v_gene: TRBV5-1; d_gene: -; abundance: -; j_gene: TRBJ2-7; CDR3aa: CASSLYRVGEQYF; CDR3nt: TGCGCCAGCAGTTTGTACAGGGTCGGCGAGCAGTACTTC
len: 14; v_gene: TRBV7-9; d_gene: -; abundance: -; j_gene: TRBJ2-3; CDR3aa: CASRNSGSTDTQYF; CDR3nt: TGTGCCAGCAGAAACAGTGGGAGCACAGATACGCAGTATTTT
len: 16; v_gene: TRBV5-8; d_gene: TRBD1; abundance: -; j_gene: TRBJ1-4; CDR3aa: CASSFTWGQVSEKLFF; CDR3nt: TGTGCCAGCAGCTTCACTTGGGGACAGGTATCCGAAAAACTGTTTTTT
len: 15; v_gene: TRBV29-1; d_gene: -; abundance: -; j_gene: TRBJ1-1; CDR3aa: CSVEGGPFQNTEAFF; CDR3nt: TGCAGCGTTGAGGGGGGTCCCTTTCAGAACACTGAAGCTTTCTTT
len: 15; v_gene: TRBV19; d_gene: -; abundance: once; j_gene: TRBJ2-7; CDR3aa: CASSIQATSSYEQYF; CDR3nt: TGTGCCAGTAGTATACAGGCTACAAGCTCCTACGAGCAGTACTTC
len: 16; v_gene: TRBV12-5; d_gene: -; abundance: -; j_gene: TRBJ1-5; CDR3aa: CASGLGQGGGGQPQHF; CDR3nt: TGTGCTAGTGGTTTGGGCCAAGGGGGGGGAGGACAGCCCCAGCATTTT
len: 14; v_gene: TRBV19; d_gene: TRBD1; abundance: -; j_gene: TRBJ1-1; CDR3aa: CASSIGRDRGEAFF; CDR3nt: TGTGCCAGTAGTATAGGCCGGGACAGGGGTGAAGCTTTCTTT
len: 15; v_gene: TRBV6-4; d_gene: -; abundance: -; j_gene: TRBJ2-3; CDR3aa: CASSDSPGVADTQYF; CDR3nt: TGTGCCAGCAGTGACTCGCCGGGGGTGGCAGATACGCAGTATTTT
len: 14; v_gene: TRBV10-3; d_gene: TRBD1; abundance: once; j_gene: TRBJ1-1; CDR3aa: CAITYDRENTEAFF; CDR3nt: TGTGCCATCACCTACGACAGGGAGAACACTGAAGCTTTCTTT
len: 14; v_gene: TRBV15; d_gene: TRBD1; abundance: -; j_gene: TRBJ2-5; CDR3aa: CATDKGGEGETQYF; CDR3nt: TGTGCCACCGACAAAGGGGGCGAGGGAGAGACCCAGTACTTC
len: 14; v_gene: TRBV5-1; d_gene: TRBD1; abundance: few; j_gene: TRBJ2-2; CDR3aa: CASKGQGTAGELFF; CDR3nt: TGCGCCAGCAAGGGACAGGGAACGGCCGGGGAGCTGTTTTTT
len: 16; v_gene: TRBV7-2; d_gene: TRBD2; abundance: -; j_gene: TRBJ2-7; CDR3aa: CASVRSPSGGSYEQYF; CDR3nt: TGTGCCAGCGTCCGTTCACCTAGCGGGGGGTCCTACGAGCAGTACTTC
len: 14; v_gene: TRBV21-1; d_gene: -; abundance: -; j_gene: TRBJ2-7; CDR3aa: CASSLGDTNYEQYF; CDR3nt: TGTGCCAGCTCCTTGGGGGACACCAACTACGAGCAGTACTTC
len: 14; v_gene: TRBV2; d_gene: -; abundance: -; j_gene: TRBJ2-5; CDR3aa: CASNSRGAQETQYF; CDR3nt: TGTGCCAGCAATTCACGGGGGGCCCAAGAGACCCAGTACTTC
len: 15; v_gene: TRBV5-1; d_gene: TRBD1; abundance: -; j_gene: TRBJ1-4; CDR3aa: CASSLTGQANEKLFF; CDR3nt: TGCGCCAGCAGCTTAACGGGACAGGCGAATGAAAAACTGTTTTTT
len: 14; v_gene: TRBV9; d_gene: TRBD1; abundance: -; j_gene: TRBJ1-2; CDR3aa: CASSVTGQGDGYTF; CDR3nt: TGTGCCAGCAGCGTAACCGGACAGGGTGATGGCTACACCTTC
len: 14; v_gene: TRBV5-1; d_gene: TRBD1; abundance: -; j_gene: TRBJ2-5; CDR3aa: CASSSGTVKETQYF; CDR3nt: TGCGCCAGCAGCTCCGGGACAGTAAAAGAGACCCAGTACTTC
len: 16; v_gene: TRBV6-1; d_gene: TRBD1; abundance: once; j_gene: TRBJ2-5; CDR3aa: CASSERDRPTGGTQYF; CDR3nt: TGTGCCAGCAGTGAGCGGGACAGGCCTACTGGGGGGACCCAGTACTTC
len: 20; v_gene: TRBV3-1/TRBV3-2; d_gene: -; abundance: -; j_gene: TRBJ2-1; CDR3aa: CASSQDVFGKAGANYNEQFF; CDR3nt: TGTGCCAGCAGCCAAGACGTGTTTGGTAAGGCGGGTGCCAATTACAATGAGCAGTTCTTC
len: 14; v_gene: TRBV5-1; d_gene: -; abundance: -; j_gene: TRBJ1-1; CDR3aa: CASSLEQGDTEAFF; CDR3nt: TGCGCCAGCAGCTTGGAACAGGGAGACACTGAAGCTTTCTTT
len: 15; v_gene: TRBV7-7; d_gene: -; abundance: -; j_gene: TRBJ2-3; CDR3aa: CASSLGVSGTDTQYF; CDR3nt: TGTGCTAGCAGCTTAGGGGTTTCAGGTACCGATACGCAGTATTTT
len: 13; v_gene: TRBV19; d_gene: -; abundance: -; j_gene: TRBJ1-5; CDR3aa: CASSIALFEPQHF; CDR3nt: TGTGCCAGTAGTATAGCCCTCTTTGAGCCCCAGCATTTT
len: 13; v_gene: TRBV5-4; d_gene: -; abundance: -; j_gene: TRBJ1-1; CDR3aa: CAGFRRGNTEAFF; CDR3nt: TGTGCCGGTTTCAGGAGGGGAAACACTGAAGCTTTCTTT
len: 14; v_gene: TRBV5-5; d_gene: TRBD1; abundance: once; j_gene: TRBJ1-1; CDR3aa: CASSGTGGQTEAFF; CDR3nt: TGTGCCAGCAGCGGAACAGGGGGCCAAACTGAAGCTTTCTTT
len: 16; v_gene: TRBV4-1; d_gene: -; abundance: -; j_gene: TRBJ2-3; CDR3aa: CASSQDNSPSTDTQYF; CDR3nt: TGCGCCAGCAGCCAAGATAACAGCCCTAGCACAGATACGCAGTATTTT
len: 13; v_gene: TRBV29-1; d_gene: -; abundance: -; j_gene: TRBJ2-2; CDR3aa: CSANRGGTGELFF; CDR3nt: TGCAGCGCCAACAGGGGGGGCACCGGGGAGCTGTTTTTT
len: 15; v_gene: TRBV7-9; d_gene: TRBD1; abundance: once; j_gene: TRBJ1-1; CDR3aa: CASREQGQQNTEAFF; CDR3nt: TGTGCCAGCAGAGAGCAGGGACAGCAGAACACTGAAGCTTTCTTT
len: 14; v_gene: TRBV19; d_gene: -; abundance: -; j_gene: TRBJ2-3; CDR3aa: CASSKLVGTDTQYF; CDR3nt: TGTGCCAGTAGTAAACTAGTGGGCACAGATACGCAGTATTTT
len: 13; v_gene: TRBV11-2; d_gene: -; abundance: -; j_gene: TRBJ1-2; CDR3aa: CASSLARNPGYTF; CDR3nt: TGTGCCAGCAGCTTAGCCAGGAACCCCGGCTACACCTTC
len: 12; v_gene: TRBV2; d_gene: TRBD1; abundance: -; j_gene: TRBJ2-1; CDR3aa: CASGDSYNEQFF; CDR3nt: TGTGCCAGTGGGGACAGTTACAATGAGCAGTTCTTC
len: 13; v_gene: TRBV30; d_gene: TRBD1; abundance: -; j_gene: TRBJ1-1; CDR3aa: CAWSEQGATEAFF; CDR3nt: TGTGCCTGGAGTGAACAGGGGGCGACTGAAGCTTTCTTT
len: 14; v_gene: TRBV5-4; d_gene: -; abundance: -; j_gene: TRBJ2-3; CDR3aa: CASSLDTEGDTQYF; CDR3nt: TGTGCCAGCAGCTTAGACACAGAGGGAGATACGCAGTATTTT